This TCR beta chain was sequenced during a study of shared clonotypes between healthy human individuals (dated by TCRdb to 2019 to 2021). Context from the whole study: Two women and three men aged 18 to 49 years were included in the cohort. For each donor, CD4 naive and CD4 memory were each given three plates, CD8 naive was given two plates, and CD8 memory was given one plate. To estimate repertoire size and how much clonotypes are shared between individuals, the study performed deep sequencing of blood TCR repertoires from roughly five healthy adults. To increase sequencing depth and limit assay-specific biases, different laboratories used diverse techniques to prepare libraries and sequence TCR repertoires. Between about 0.94 and 8.9 billion PBMCs per donor were obtained by leukapheresis.

Using the deep immunoSEQ assay, TCR CDR3 regions were amplified from genomic DNA by multiplex PCR. Genomic DNA extracted from each cell subset was distributed evenly over all wells of several immunoSEQ 96-well plates, and each plate served as one replicate. Each replicate PCR for sorted subsets received roughly 200 ng genomic DNA, equal to tens of thousands of T cell genomes. Purified libraries were quantified with a Qubit 3.0 fluorometer, sized on a Bioanalyzer 2100, and re-quantified with the KAPA Library Quantification kit. Every immunoSEQ 96-well plate was sequenced on a dedicated single-read 150-cycle Illumina NextSeq 550 flow cell. The study's own analysis went as follows. Because the immunoSEQ output held only junctional sequences and lacked quality scores, the filtering could not match the filtering applied to full-length reads. Sequences were annotated with PyIR, a Python wrapper for IgBLAST v1.9, using IMGT germline references to assign V/J genes and CDR3. Any read was removed if the V/J assignment was weak (E-value above 1e-6), the CDR3 was missing, or the read contained stop codons, out-of-frame junctions, or ambiguous translated residues. V3J clonotypes were defined as sequences sharing the same inferred V gene, J gene, and CDR3 amino acid sequence. To compute the percentage overlap between repertoires, the number of shared unique clonotypes was divided by the size of the smaller repertoire. RTK rarefaction, the Chao1 estimator, and Recon v2.1 estimates of unobserved clonotypes were used to assess repertoire richness. Generation probabilities were computed with OLGA for all TCRbeta clonotypes obtained by the gDNA method from four donors. As stored in TCRdb, this immuneACCESS dataset retains in-frame rearrangements with V and J assigned. A fraction of the clones does not appear; measured against another copy, unresolved V genes explain less than half of the discrepancy, and the remainder lacks a known reason. The V and J calls and clone size come from that table; D and trimming were worked out from the DNA. This sample comprises hundreds of thousands of clones, less than 80% of them detected only once. In total, the top ten clones hold 1.5% to 2% of the sample.

The junction shows trimming of 5 bases on V and 4 bases on J, and the gene matches do not reach 19 bases of it. Including cysteine and phenylalanine, the CDR3 has 19 amino acids. Only CDR3 DNA remains: 57 bases, in frame from the first base. According to the germline V gene (reference sequence), CDR1 reads PRHDT and CDR2 reads FYEKMQ. Donors were healthy HIV-negative adults with no recently reported acute infections or vaccinations. Every donor was a Caucasian adult living in Nashville, Tennessee, USA. CD4+ T cells were enriched by magnetic negative selection; naive cells were then positively selected on CD45RA, and the negative fraction formed the memory subset. Blood was collected by leukapheresis, and PBMCs were isolated by Ficoll-Histopaque density gradient centrifugation and then cryopreserved in liquid nitrogen vapor phase. Analytical flow cytometry was used to check the purity and quantity of each magnetically sorted T cell population. Genomic DNA was isolated from every sorted fraction and measured by UV absorbance on a Nanodrop 2000c.

Results the study describes overall, beyond this receptor: Pairwise subsampling led to the expectation that sequencing depth would affect the degree of clonotype sharing among donors. Even with the large sequencing depth, rarefaction of the sorted-subset datasets indicated that sequencing was incomplete. Larger estimated clonotype richness was generally found for naive subsets than for memory subsets. The small number of donors limited the genetic and exposure-history diversity represented. When several donors were compared, the shared fraction of clonotypes was around 5.1% for naive CD4, approximately 3.5% for naive CD8, 2% to 2.5% for memory CD4, and under 0.5% for memory CD8. Sampling was limited to blood, and TCR repertoires in tissue likely differ from TCR repertoires in blood. Compared with non-shared clonotypes, clonotypes shared by all four sorted-subset donors had higher generation probabilities.

For this clone: Its antigen specificity is not known. Base qualities are not at hand, and no much larger clone is one base apart.

The TCR originated in a woman aged 25 to 39 in good health. The material sequenced was memory CD4+ T cells sorted from blood. This specimen's cell subset or site label, per the study, means: CD45RA-negative fraction. This chain is built from TRBV13 and TRBJ2-1, with 8 bases aligning to TRBD2. Here the CDR3 is given as CASSPLAGPSIWDYNEQFF. The DNA sequence is TGTGCCAGCAGCCCATTAGCGGGACCATCCATTTGGGATTACAATGAGCAGTTCTTC.